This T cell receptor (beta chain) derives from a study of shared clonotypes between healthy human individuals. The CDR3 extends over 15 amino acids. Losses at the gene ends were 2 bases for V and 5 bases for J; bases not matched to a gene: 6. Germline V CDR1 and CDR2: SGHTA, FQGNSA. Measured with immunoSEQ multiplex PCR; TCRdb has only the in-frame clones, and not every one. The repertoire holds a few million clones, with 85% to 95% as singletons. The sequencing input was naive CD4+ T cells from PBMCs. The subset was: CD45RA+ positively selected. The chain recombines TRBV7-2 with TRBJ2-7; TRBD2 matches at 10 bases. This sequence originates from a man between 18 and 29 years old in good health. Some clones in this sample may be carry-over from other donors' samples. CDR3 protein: CASSLTSGMSHEQYF. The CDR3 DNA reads TGTGCCAGCAGCTTAACTAGCGGGATGTCCCACGAGCAGTACTTC.